In its sample, the clone carrying this T cell receptor beta chain was seen once. No antigen is known for it. Method: immunoSEQ multiplex PCR; TCRdb's copy keeps in-frame clones and lacks some. This table has more than 70,000 clones, 65% to 85% appearing once. The data are from a study of lymphopenia after photon versus proton radiotherapy. Trimming took off 0 bases at V and 3 bases at J, with 8 bases between the two ends. Germline loops: CDR1 SGHTA, CDR2 FQGTGA. The CDR3 is 14 amino acids. Findings of the study overall: Only patients who died were analyzed for survival; proton advantage is unproven. Photon-treated patients lost naive T cells and TCR diversity; proton-treated stayed stable.

Sequencing was performed on peripheral blood, taken from a patient treated with proton-based radiotherapy. The clonotype was recovered from a man aged 60 to 69 with pancreatic cancer. The chain has TRBV7-3 and TRBJ2-5, with D possibly TRBD2 on 6 matching bases. CDR3 nucleotide sequence: TGTGCCAGCAGCTTAACCGGGACTGAAGAGACCCAGTACTTC. It encodes CASSLTGTEETQYF.